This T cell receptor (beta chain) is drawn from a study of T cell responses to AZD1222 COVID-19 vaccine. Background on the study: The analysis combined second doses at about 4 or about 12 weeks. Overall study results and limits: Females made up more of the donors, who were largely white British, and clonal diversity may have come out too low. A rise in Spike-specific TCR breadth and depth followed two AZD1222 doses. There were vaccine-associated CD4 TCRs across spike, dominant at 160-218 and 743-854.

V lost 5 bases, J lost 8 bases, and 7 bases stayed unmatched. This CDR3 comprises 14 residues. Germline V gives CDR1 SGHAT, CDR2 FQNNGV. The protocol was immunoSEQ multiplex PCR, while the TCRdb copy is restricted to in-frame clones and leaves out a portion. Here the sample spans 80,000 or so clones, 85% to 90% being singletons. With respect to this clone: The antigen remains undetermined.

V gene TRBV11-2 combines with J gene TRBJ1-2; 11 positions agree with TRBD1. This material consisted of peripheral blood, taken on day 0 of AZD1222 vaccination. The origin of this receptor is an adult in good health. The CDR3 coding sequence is TGTGCCAGCAGCCACGGACAGGGGGCTTACGGCTACACCTTC. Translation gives CASSHGQGAYGYTF.